The TCR beta chain described here comes from a study of T-cell reconstitution after alpha-beta-depleted transplantation in children. Points from the study as a whole: By about two months after transplant, alpha-beta T cells reportedly arose from several hundred graft clones that had expanded. At one year after transplant, newly produced T cells mostly accounted for T-cell counts and diversity.

Unique molecular identifiers were incorporated during preparation of the TCRbeta library. In TCRdb, the PCR reads were re-called with MiXCR into one record per CDR3 protein. This table has approximately 430,000 distinct CDR3 sequences, under 20% appearing once. A word on this clonotype: Its antigen is unidentified.

The V gene's germline CDR1 is SEHNR and CDR2 FQNEAQ (reference sequence). Trimming removed 0 bases at V and 7 bases at J, with 13 bases between. This CDR3 comprises 15 residues. The sequencing used PBMCs, mostly from graft donor cells, collected 360 days after TCRalphabeta/CD19-depleted stem cell transplant. The V call is TRBV7-9, the J call TRBJ2-1; maybe TRBD1 (5 bases). This TCR was recovered from a boy younger than two who had a stem cell transplant for Wiskott-Aldrich syndrome, so the T cells may come from the graft donor. The CDR3 sequence is CASSLASRQTNEQFF. In DNA, the CDR3 is TGTGCCAGCAGCTTAGCGAGCCGACAGACAAATGAGCAGTTCTTC.